The rows below give T cell receptor beta chains drawn from one sample of a study of blood T cell repertoires in COVID-19. This table comes from immunoSEQ multiplex PCR, and its TCRdb copy is limited to in-frame clones, with some not included. The repertoire consists of more than 200,000 clones, with 80% to 85% occurring once and the leading ten covering around 30%. Input material: peripheral blood. The receptors come from a man between 40 and 49 years old with acute or convalescent COVID-19. The CDR3 runs from the conserved cysteine through the conserved F or W. D genes are given only for firm matches. Clone size is given for some rows only: seen once, a few or many times, or a class if the clone is expanded.

j_call d_call clone_size v_call cdr3_nt cdr3_aa
TRBJ2-7 TRBD2 NA TRBV29-1 TGCAGCGTTGGGACCGGACTAGCGGCTGAAGGCTACGAGCAGTACTTC CSVGTGLAAEGYEQYF
TRBJ2-3 NA NA TRBV5-1 TGCGCCAGTAGAGACGGGGGTGGGGCTGATACGCAGTATTTT CASRDGGGADTQYF
TRBJ2-2 NA NA TRBV7-2 TGTGCCAGCAGCTTAGGCTTGTGGGGGCGGGAGAGGACCGGGGAGCTGTTTTTT CASSLGLWGRERTGELFF
TRBJ1-2 TRBD1 NA TRBV2 TGTGCCAGCACCGGGACAGGGGCATCCAGAGACTATGGCTACACCTTC CASTGTGASRDYGYTF
TRBJ2-5 NA NA TRBV18 TGTGCCAGCTCACCACCGTCCCAGGAGGGGGAGACCCAGTACTTC CASSPPSQEGETQYF
TRBJ1-6 TRBD1 NA TRBV27 TGTGCCAGCAGTTTATCACAGGGGGTGGATTCACCCCTCCACTTT CASSLSQGVDSPLHF
TRBJ2-1 TRBD2 NA TRBV5-1 TGCGCCAGCAGCTCACCGAGCGGGAGACGCGATGAGCAGTTCTTC CASSSPSGRRDEQFF
TRBJ2-7 NA few TRBV25-1 TGTGCCAGCAGTGTTGGGACATTAGGGGGCTACGAGCAGTACTTC CASSVGTLGGYEQYF
TRBJ1-2 NA NA TRBV6-5 TGTGCCAGCCTACGGCGGGGCCCTTACCCCTATGGCTACACCTTC CASLRRGPYPYGYTF
TRBJ2-3 TRBD2 few TRBV5-6 TGTGCCAGCAGCTTAGGAGCGGGAGGGTTGGATACGCAGTATTTT CASSLGAGGLDTQYF
TRBJ2-1 TRBD1 NA TRBV7-8 TGTGCCAGCAGCCCTCGACAGGGGGCGGGAGTTAGGGCCAATGAGCAGTTCTTC CASSPRQGAGVRANEQFF
TRBJ1-1 NA NA TRBV7-2 TGTGCCAGCAGCCCCAGCAGGGTGATGAACACTGAAGCTTTCTTT CASSPSRVMNTEAFF
TRBJ2-7 TRBD1 NA TRBV6-5 TGTGCCAGCAGACAGGGACAGATCTACGAGCAGTACTTC CASRQGQIYEQYF
TRBJ1-4 NA NA TRBV6-5 TGTGCCAGCAGCTTCGACTCTAATGAAAAACTGTTTTTT CASSFDSNEKLFF
TRBJ2-1 TRBD2 NA TRBV7-2 TGTGCCAGCAGCTCTAGCGGGGGGTGGAATGAGCAGTTCTTC CASSSSGGWNEQFF
TRBJ2-7 NA NA TRBV30 TGTGCCTGGAGGCCAAAACCGGGACTTGGGACGATCGAGCAGTACTTC CAWRPKPGLGTIEQYF
TRBJ1-4 NA once TRBV18 TGTGCCAGCTCACCACTGCCTCCGACAGCAACCTTAGAAAAACTGTTTTTT CASSPLPPTATLEKLFF
TRBJ2-1 NA NA TRBV7-3 TGTGCCAGCAGCTTAACTTTTTCAGGGGGGCCCCGGGAGCAGTTCTTC CASSLTFSGGPREQFF
TRBJ2-1 NA NA TRBV29-1 TGCAGCGTTGAGGAGTCCTACAATGAGCAGTTCTTC CSVEESYNEQFF
TRBJ2-7 TRBD2 NA TRBV7-9 TGTGCCAGCAGCCCCGGGGGACTAGCGGGAGGTCTGTACTTC CASSPGGLAGGLYF
TRBJ2-2 NA NA TRBV19 TGTGCCGCTAGAAGGGGTCCAGACACCGGGGAGCTGTTTTTT CAARRGPDTGELFF
TRBJ2-2 NA NA TRBV19 TGTGCCAGTAGTGCCCAGCGTACGACCGGGGAGCTGTTTTTT CASSAQRTTGELFF
TRBJ2-1 NA NA TRBV28 TGTGCCAGCAAGGTGGGCGGAGGAAGCTCCTACAATGAGCAGTTCTTC CASKVGGGSSYNEQFF
TRBJ2-3 NA NA TRBV7-2 TGTGCCAGCAGCCCCACCGGGACTAGCACAGATACGCAGTATTTT CASSPTGTSTDTQYF
TRBJ2-1 TRBD2 NA TRBV7-8 TGTGCCAGCAGCTCCCAACACAGCGGGAGTATAACCTACAATGAGCAGTTCTTC CASSSQHSGSITYNEQFF
TRBJ2-1 TRBD2 NA TRBV19 TGTGCCAGTAGGACGGCCAGCGGGAGGGCCTTACATGAGCAGTTCTTC CASRTASGRALHEQFF
TRBJ2-7 TRBD1 NA TRBV5-1 TGCGCCAGCAGCCCACAGGGGGTCCACGAGCAGTACTTC CASSPQGVHEQYF
TRBJ1-5 NA NA TRBV19 TGTGCCAGTAGTATCAGGGGCGGTAGCAATCAGCCCCAGCATTTT CASSIRGGSNQPQHF
TRBJ1-2 NA NA TRBV24-1 TGTGCCACCGGTTTTCCCCCCCGGCGGTACTATCACGGGGGTGGCTACACCTTC CATGFPPRRYYHGGGYTF
TRBJ2-1 NA NA TRBV13 TGTGCCAGCAGCCCTTTGTATAATGAGCAGTTCTTC CASSPLYNEQFF
TRBJ2-2 NA NA TRBV19 TGTGCCAGCAGTCAATTTCAGGGTAACACCGGGGAGCTGTTTTTT CASSQFQGNTGELFF
TRBJ2-3 NA NA TRBV5-4 TGTGCCAGCAGCCCAGGGCCCACTAGCACAGATACGCAGTATTTT CASSPGPTSTDTQYF
TRBJ1-2 NA NA TRBV25-1 TGTGCCAGCAGTATTAGGACGGGGTATGGCTACACCTTC CASSIRTGYGYTF
TRBJ1-1 NA NA TRBV5-8 TGTGCCAGCAGCCTAAGGGGCGCGTTCACTGAAGCTTTCTTT CASSLRGAFTEAFF
TRBJ1-2 NA NA TRBV3-1/TRBV3-2 TGTGCCAGCAGCGAAGCCCACAGGTCCTATGGCTACACCTTC CASSEAHRSYGYTF
TRBJ1-3 TRBD1 NA TRBV7-2 TGTGCCAGCAGCTTAAACAGGGGATCTGGAAACACCATATATTTT CASSLNRGSGNTIYF
TRBJ2-7 TRBD2 NA TRBV20-1 TGCAGTGCTAGTCGGATAAGCGGGAGAAAGTACGAGCAGTACTTC CSASRISGRKYEQYF
TRBJ1-2 NA few TRBV3-1/TRBV3-2 TGTGCCAGCAGCCAGGTACAGGCCCCACCGGGAGATGGCTACACCTTC CASSQVQAPPGDGYTF
TRBJ2-3 TRBD2 NA TRBV5-1 TGCGCCAGCAGCATACTAGCGGGAGAGGGCGAGGGCACAGATACGCAGTATTTT CASSILAGEGEGTDTQYF
TRBJ1-2 NA NA TRBV5-4 TGTGCCAGCAGCTTGACAGGTGCCTATGGCTACACCTTC CASSLTGAYGYTF
TRBJ1-2 TRBD1 NA TRBV5-1 TGCGCCAGCAGCTTGGAAGGGGGCGCCTCCCTTATCTATGGCTACACCTTC CASSLEGGASLIYGYTF
TRBJ1-2 NA NA TRBV28 TGTGCCAGCAGCCGAGGGAGGGATCGAAGCTACACCTTC CASSRGRDRSYTF
TRBJ2-2 TRBD1 NA TRBV7-6 TGTGCCAGCAGCTTAGAGGGGACAGGGAACACCGGGGAGCTGTTTTTT CASSLEGTGNTGELFF
TRBJ2-5 NA once TRBV6-5 TGTGCCAGCAGTCCTAGAGCGGAGTACCAAGAGACCCAGTACTTC CASSPRAEYQETQYF
TRBJ1-5 NA NA TRBV6-1 TGTGCCAGCAGTGAGGAGTACCGCAATCAGCCCCAGCATTTT CASSEEYRNQPQHF
TRBJ1-1 TRBD1 NA TRBV2 TGTGCCAGCAGCGGGGACAGGTCGGCTGAAGCTTTCTTT CASSGDRSAEAFF
TRBJ1-1 NA NA TRBV6-2/TRBV6-3 TGTGCCAGCAGTTACAGGGGTGCCACTGAAGCTTTCTTT CASSYRGATEAFF
TRBJ2-5 TRBD2 once TRBV5-6 TGTGCCAGCAGCTTCGGGGAGGGCGAGACCCAGTACTTC CASSFGEGETQYF
TRBJ2-7 TRBD2 NA TRBV13 TGTGCCAGCAGCTTAACACCCGGACTAGCGGTTCCCTACGAGCAGTACTTC CASSLTPGLAVPYEQYF
TRBJ2-1 TRBD1 once TRBV19 TGTGCCAGCCAAGGTGACAGGGGGCTCTACAATGAGCAGTTCTTC CASQGDRGLYNEQFF
TRBJ1-2 TRBD1 NA TRBV25-1 TGTGCCAGCAGTGCGGGACAGGAGATAAACTATGGCTACACCTTC CASSAGQEINYGYTF
TRBJ1-2 TRBD1 NA TRBV7-8 TGTGCCAGCAGCTTAGCCCGGGACAGGCACTATGGCTACACCTTC CASSLARDRHYGYTF
TRBJ2-2 NA NA TRBV30 TGTGCCTGGATCCAGACCGGGACCGGGGAGCTGTTTTTT CAWIQTGTGELFF
TRBJ2-7 NA NA TRBV15 TGTGCCACCAGATCCCGGGACATGGTCCACGAGCAGTACTTC CATRSRDMVHEQYF
TRBJ2-7 TRBD2 NA TRBV6-5 TGTGCCAGCAACCCCAGCGGGAGCTCCTACGAGCAGTACTTC CASNPSGSSYEQYF
TRBJ1-2 NA NA TRBV7-6 TGTGCCAGCAGCCCCGGGGGGGGTGGCTACACCTTC CASSPGGGGYTF
TRBJ2-7 NA NA TRBV20-1 TGCAGTGCAAAACAGGGCTACGAGCAGTACTTC CSAKQGYEQYF